The 29 T cell receptor beta chains given below trace back to one sample, sequenced in a study of read filtering for tumor transcriptome and immune sequencing. Molecular barcoded adaptors covering alpha/delta and beta/gamma chains were used on roughly 400 ng RNA. TCRdb independently ran MiXCR on the reads; one entry per CDR3 protein. The sample includes under 40,000 distinct CDR3 sequences, 14% of them seen just once. Material: a population of CD138-negative cells sorted from bone marrow. Receptors originate from a donor at least 40 years old with multiple myeloma.

This clonotype was observed at least ten times. This sequence joins TRBV27 and TRBJ1-1; no reliable D call. V lost 3 bases, J lost 3 bases, and 8 bases lay in between. The germline V gene has CDR1 MNHEY and CDR2 SMNVEV (reference sequence). The CDR3 runs to 13 residues. The CDR3 sequence: CASSFTAHTEAFF. The CDR3 coding sequence is TGTGCCAGCAGTTTTACGGCCCACACTGAAGCTTTCTTT.

This clonotype was found many times. This chain links TRBV4-2 with TRBJ2-2; TRBD2 aligns across 8 bases. There are 16 residues in the CDR3. Germline V gene data show CDR1 as LGHNA and CDR2 as YNFKEQ. V shed 0 bases and J 5 bases; nucleotides not matched to a gene: 5. The CDR3 loop is CASSQEPGGRTGELFF. DNA of the CDR3: TGTGCCAGCAGCCAAGAACCGGGGGGGCGGACCGGGGAGCTGTTTTTT.

This clonotype occurred many times. The chain recombines TRBV7-8 with TRBJ2-7; D call uncertain. The CDR3 has 14 residues. The V gene lost 1 base and the J gene lost 2 bases, with 9 bases spanning the gap. Looked up from germline, CDR1 is SGHVS and CDR2 is FQNEAQ. In DNA, the CDR3 is TGTGCCAGCAGCTTAGGGGTGGGTACCTACGAGCAGTACTTC. It is translated as CASSLGVGTYEQYF. Combining the CDR3 with reference TRBV7-8 and TRBJ2-7 gives the whole variable domain GAGVSQSPRYKVAKRGQDVALRCDPISGHVSLFWYQQALGQGPEFLTYFQNEAQLDKSGLPSDRFFAERPEGSVSTLKIQRTQQEDSAVYLCASSLGVGTYEQYFGPGTRLTVT.

The chain has TRBV12-3 or TRBV12-4 and TRBJ2-5; 7 positions match TRBD1. This CDR3 comprises 15 residues. The V segment lost 4 bases and the J segment 5 bases; nucleotides outside the gene matches: 10. CDR3 DNA: TGTGCCAGCAGTTCTCCCGACAGGGATAGCGAGACCCAGTACTTC. Amino acid sequence: CASSSPDRDSETQYF.

This clonotype was observed many times. The chain carries TRBV5-1 and TRBJ1-1, with 9 bases fitting TRBD1. There are 14 residues in the CDR3. Germline V gives CDR1 SGHRS, CDR2 YFSETQ. V shed 3 bases and J 4 bases; nucleotides not matched to a gene: 4. Written as DNA, the CDR3 is TGCGCCAGCAGCTCAGCGGGACAGGGCACTGAAGCTTTCTTT. As protein: CASSSAGQGTEAFF.

The chain is built from TRBV4-1 and TRBJ1-5, with D tentatively TRBD1 (6 bases). Trimming took 4 bases from V and 3 from J, leaving 16 bases between them. The V gene's germline CDR1 is MGHRA and CDR2 YSYEKL. The length of the CDR3 is 16 residues. For the CDR3, the DNA is TGCGCCAGCAGCCGAGACGTAACAGGGCTCAATCAGCCCCAGCATTTT. Its translation: CASSRDVTGLNQPQHF.

This clonotype was observed at least ten times. The V gene is TRBV14, the J gene TRBJ1-3; unclear D gene. V was pared by 1 base and J by 7 bases, with 8 bases between. Germline CDR1 is SGHDN and CDR2 is FVKESK. There are 13 residues in the CDR3. CDR3 DNA: TGTGCCAGCAGCCAAGGGGCGGCTAACACCATATATTTT. Translated: CASSQGAANTIYF.

The V call is TRBV5-1, the J call TRBJ1-4; the D gene is possibly TRBD1 (6 bases). Germline lookup yields CDR1 SGHRS and CDR2 YFSETQ. The V and J ends lost 2 bases and 8 bases respectively, with 13 bases between them. The CDR3 is 14 amino acids. CDR3 nucleotide sequence: TGCGCCAGCAGCTTAGGGCAGGGGAGCGAAAAACTGTTTTTT. Translation: CASSLGQGSEKLFF.

This clonotype was seen more than once but under ten times. The J gene is TRBJ1-1, the V gene TRBV20-1; D gene uncertain. The CDR3 totals 13 residues. Trimming stripped 6 bases from V and 0 bases from J, with 11 bases between. Germline values: CDR1 DFQATT, CDR2 SNEGSKA (reference sequence). DNA of the CDR3: TGCAGTGCAAGACGGAATATGAACACTGAAGCTTTCTTT. It yields the protein CSARRNMNTEAFF.

At least ten counts were recorded for this clonotype. The chain is built from TRBV6-1 and TRBJ2-2, with no clear D. Trimming cost V 4 bases and J 8 bases, with 11 bases left between them. Germline CDR1 reads MNHNS; CDR2 reads SASEGT. CDR3 size: 13 residues. The CDR3 DNA is TGTGCCAGCAGTGTTTGGGAAACGGGGGAGCTGTTTTTT. It specifies CASSVWETGELFF.

This clonotype was picked up many times. The V gene is TRBV25-1, the J gene TRBJ2-3; 8 bases align to TRBD2. Germline CDR1 is MGHDK and CDR2 is SYGVNS. Trimming cost V 5 bases and J 3 bases; bases outside gene matches: 4. The CDR3 contains 14 residues. As DNA, the CDR3 is TGTGCCAGCAGTCGGGGGGGGTCGACAGATACGCAGTATTTT. Protein product: CASSRGGSTDTQYF. The full variable domain, completed using reference TRBV25-1 and TRBJ2-3, is EADIYQTPRYLVIGTGKKITLECSQTMGHDKMYWYQQDPGMELHLIHYSYGVNSTEKGDLSSESTVSRIRTEHFPLTLESARPSHTSQYLCASSRGGSTDTQYFGPGTRLTVL.

This clonotype was counted ten times or more. This chain links TRBV11-3 with TRBJ1-4, with a possible D match to TRBD1 (5 bases). Trimming took 5 bases from V and 11 from J, leaving 15 bases between them. The length of the CDR3 is 13 residues. Per germline, CDR1 SGHNT and CDR2 YENEEA. The CDR3 loop is CASSRGTEGKLFF. The CDR3 nucleotides are TGTGCCAGCAGCCGGGGCACCGAGGGGAAACTGTTTTTT.

Ten or more counts support this clonotype. CDR3 nucleotide sequence: TGTGCCAGCAGCCCGAGAGGGGACCCGGATCGCGAGCAGTACTTC. This gives the protein CASSPRGDPDREQYF. The chain employs TRBV9 and TRBJ2-7, with D perhaps TRBD1 or TRBD2 (5 bases each). V was shortened by 4 bases and J by 6 bases, with 20 bases between the two germline ends. In germline, CDR1 is SGDLS, CDR2 YYNGEE. This CDR3 region has 15 residues.

This clonotype was counted only a few times. The CDR3 does not close with the conserved phenylalanine or tryptophan, likely indicating a read error. This chain joins TRBV5-1 and TRBJ1-1; maybe TRBD1 (6 bases). The CDR3 covers 15 residues. The ends were cut back, 2 bases at V and 4 bases at J, with 15 bases in the middle. The germline gives CDR1 SGHRS, CDR2 YFSETQ. The CDR3 protein is CASSLGAQGSTEAFL. As DNA, the CDR3 is TGCGCCAGCAGCTTAGGGGCTCAGGGGAGCACTGAAGCTTTCCTT.

This clonotype was detected many times. The CDR3 DNA reads as TGTGCCAGCAGTTTTCGGAATGAAAAACTGTTTTTT. Its translation is CASSFRNEKLFF. The chain uses TRBV12-3 or TRBV12-4 and TRBJ1-4; D remains unclear. CDR3 size: 12 residues. V was shortened by 3 bases and J by 5 bases, with 4 bases between the two germline ends.

At least ten counts were recorded for this clonotype. The chain carries TRBV21-1 and TRBJ2-1; TRBD2, the table's D call, was not compared with the DNA. TRBV21-1 is a pseudogene segment. The CDR3 consists of 16 residues. The CDR3 loop is CASRKRRDPCYNEQFF. As DNA, the CDR3 is TGTGCCAGCAGGAAAAGGAGGGACCCTTGTTACAATGAGCAGTTCTTC.

A few counts support this clonotype. This clone may be a read error of a much larger clone one base away. Because the CDR3 is missing its conserved closing phenylalanine or tryptophan, this is likely a read error. The rearrangement uses TRBV7-2 and TRBJ1-1, with TRBD1 matching 7 bases. CDR3 size: 14 residues. CDR1 is SGHTA and CDR2 is FQGNSA in the germline V gene. V lost 3 bases and J lost 1; bases outside the gene matches: 2. CDR3 bases: TGTGCCAGCAGCTTGAGACAGGGGAACACTGAAGCTTTCCTT. It translates to CASSLRQGNTEAFL.

This clonotype has a count of ten or more. The chain links TRBV28 to TRBJ1-1, with no clear D. The germline V gene encodes CDR1 MDHEN and CDR2 SYDVKM. The CDR3 contains 12 residues. Trimming shortened V by 5 bases and J by 1 base, and 5 bases separated the two germline ends. CDR3 coding DNA: TGTGCCAGCAGTCCGTGGAACACTGAAGCTTTCTTT. Translated: CASSPWNTEAFF.

A word on this clonotype: Mismatch with germline at one junction end may stem from a read error. V and J are TRBV3-1 and TRBJ2-2; a possible D gene is TRBD2 (6 bases). CDR3 size: 15 residues. In germline, CDR1 is LGHDT, CDR2 YNNKEL (reference sequence). The CDR3 here is CASRQDLGGTGELFF. The CDR3 DNA reads TGTGCCAGCAGACAAGACCTTGGGGGGACCGGGGAGCTGTTTTTC.

This clonotype has a count of ten or more. This chain joins TRBV28 and TRBJ2-5, with D possibly being TRBD2 (5 bases). The CDR3 covers 13 residues. Trimming left V 3 bases short and J 5 bases short, with 10 bases between. CDR1 MDHEN and CDR2 SYDVKM come from the germline V gene. CDR3 residues: CASSFRGWETQYF. The DNA for the CDR3 is TGTGCCAGCAGTTTCCGCGGGTGGGAGACCCAGTACTTC. Drawing the rest from reference TRBV28 and TRBJ2-5, the complete variable domain is DVKVTQSSRYLVKRTGEKVFLECVQDMDHENMFWYRQDPGLGLRLIYFSYDVKMKEKGDIPEGYSVSREKKERFSLILESASTNQTSMYLCASSFRGWETQYFGPGTRLLVL.

At least ten counts were recorded for this clonotype. The V gene is TRBV5-5, the J gene TRBJ2-5; 8 bases agree with TRBD1. The CDR3 totals 15 residues. Germline V gene data show CDR1 as SGHKS and CDR2 as YYEKEE (reference sequence). J gave up 2 bases and V 1 base, and 4 bases lay outside the gene matches. CDR3 DNA sequence: TGTGCCAGCAGCTTGTGGGGACAGGCACAAGAGACCCAGTACTTC. It translates to CASSLWGQAQETQYF.

This clonotype was picked up many times. The chain joins TRBV7-2 to TRBJ1-4, with TRBD1 as a possible D gene (6 bases). V lost 0 bases, J lost 7 bases, and 12 bases lay in between. Germline lookup yields CDR1 SGHTA and CDR2 FQGNSA. CDR3 size: 15 residues. As DNA, the CDR3 is TGTGCCAGCAGCTTAGCCGGGGGCAGGGTTGAAAAACTGTTTTTT. This sequence encodes CASSLAGGRVEKLFF.

This clonotype was recorded many times. This chain connects TRBV19 to TRBJ2-7; D perhaps matches TRBD1 (5 bases). Germline V gene lookup returns CDR1 LNHDA and CDR2 SQIVND (reference sequence). V lost 1 base and J 2 bases, leaving 9 bases between the germline ends. This CDR3 has 14 residues. The CDR3 region is CASSIVGRAYEQYF. CDR3 nucleotides: TGTGCCAGTAGTATAGTCGGCAGGGCCTACGAGCAGTACTTC.

The V call is TRBV27, the J call TRBJ1-1, with 11 bases lining up with TRBD1. CDR1 and CDR2 (germline): MNHEY, SMNVEV (reference sequence). CDR3 size: 17 residues. Germline trimming cut 4 bases from V and 5 bases from J; bases unmatched to any gene: 12. The CDR3 DNA sequence: TGTGCCAGCAGTTCCAGGACAGGGGGCGAGAGTGGTACTGAAGCTTTCTTT. It specifies CASSSRTGGESGTEAFF.

Regarding this clonotype: A far larger clone differs by one base, so this is likely a read error. V gene TRBV5-1 combines with J gene TRBJ2-7; D is perhaps TRBD1 or TRBD2 (6 bases each). Germline V lookup: CDR1 SGHRS, CDR2 YFSETQ. CDR3 length: 14 amino acids. The CDR3 DNA is TGTGCCAGCGGCTTCTGGGGGGCCCGCGGGGAGCAGTACTTC. Protein sequence: CASGFWGARGEQYF.

In its sample, this clonotype was seen many times. V gene TRBV7-2 combines with J gene TRBJ1-5; D not resolved. V was shortened by 3 bases and J by 4 bases, with 7 bases between the two germline ends. Germline V gene sequence: CDR1 SGHTA, CDR2 FQGNSA. The CDR3 sequence is 13 residues long. The CDR3 loop is CASSLNTNQPQHF. CDR3 DNA sequence: TGTGCCAGCAGCTTGAATACAAATCAGCCCCAGCATTTT.

In its sample, this clonotype was seen many times. V and J are TRBV7-3 and TRBJ2-1; 8 positions agree with TRBD2. Germline CDR1 and CDR2: SGHTA and FQGTGA. This CDR3 contains 15 residues. With V trimmed by 2 bases and J by 4 bases, 4 bases remained unmatched. DNA of the CDR3: TGTGCCAGCAGCTTAGCAGCGGGGGTTTACAATGAGCAGTTCTTC. It codes for CASSLAAGVYNEQFF.

This clonotype was observed many times. The chain has TRBV9 and TRBJ2-5; tentatively, D is TRBD2 (7 bases). Germline loops: CDR1 SGDLS, CDR2 YYNGEE. The V and J ends lost 0 bases and 4 bases respectively, with 16 bases between them. This CDR3 spans 16 amino acids. CDR3 residues: CASSVGAGDTRETQYF. For the CDR3, the DNA is TGTGCCAGCAGCGTAGGTGCGGGGGACACCAGAGAGACCCAGTACTTC.

This clonotype was picked up a small number of times. This chain uses TRBV6-1 with TRBJ2-7; 7 positions match TRBD2. CDR1 is MNHNS, CDR2 SASEGT, per germline. The V gene end was trimmed by 7 bases and the J gene end by 2 bases; junction bases not matched to a gene: 8. This CDR3 has 14 amino acids. The CDR3 bases are TGTGCCAGCAAGGTGAAGCGGGAAACCTACGAGCAGTACTTC. The encoded protein is CASKVKRETYEQYF.